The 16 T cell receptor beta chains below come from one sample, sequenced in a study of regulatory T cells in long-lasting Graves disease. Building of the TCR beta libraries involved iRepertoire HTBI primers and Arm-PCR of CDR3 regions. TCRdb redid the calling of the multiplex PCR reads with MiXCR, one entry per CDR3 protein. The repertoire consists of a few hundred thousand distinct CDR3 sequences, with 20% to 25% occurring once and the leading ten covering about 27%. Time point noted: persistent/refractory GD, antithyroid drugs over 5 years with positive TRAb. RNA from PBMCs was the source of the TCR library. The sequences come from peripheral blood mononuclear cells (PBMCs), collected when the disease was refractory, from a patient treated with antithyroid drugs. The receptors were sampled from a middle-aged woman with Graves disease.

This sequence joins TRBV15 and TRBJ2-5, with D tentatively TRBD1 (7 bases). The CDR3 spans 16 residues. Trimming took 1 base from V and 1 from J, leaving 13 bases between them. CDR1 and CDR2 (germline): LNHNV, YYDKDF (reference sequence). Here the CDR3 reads CATSRGGTAGQETQYF. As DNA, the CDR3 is TGTGCCACCAGCAGAGGTGGGACAGCGGGCCAAGAGACCCAGTACTTC.

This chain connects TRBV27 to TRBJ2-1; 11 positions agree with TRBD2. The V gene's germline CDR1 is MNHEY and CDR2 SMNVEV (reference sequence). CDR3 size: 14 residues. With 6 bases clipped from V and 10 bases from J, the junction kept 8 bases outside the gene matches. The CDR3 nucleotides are TGTGCCAGCAGGGTAGCGGGAGGGACGAGAGAGCAGTTCTTC. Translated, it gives CASRVAGGTREQFF.

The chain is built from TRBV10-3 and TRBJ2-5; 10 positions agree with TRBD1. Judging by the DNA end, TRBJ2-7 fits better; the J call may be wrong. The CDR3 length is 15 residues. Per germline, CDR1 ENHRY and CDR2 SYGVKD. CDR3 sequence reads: CAISERTGGGYEQYF. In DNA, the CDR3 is TGTGCCATCAGTGAGCGGACAGGGGGTGGGTACGAGCAGTACTTC.

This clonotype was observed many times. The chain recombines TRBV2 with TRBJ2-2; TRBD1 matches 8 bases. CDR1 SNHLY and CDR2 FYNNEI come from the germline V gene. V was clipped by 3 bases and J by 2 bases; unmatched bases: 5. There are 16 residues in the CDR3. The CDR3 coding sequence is TGTGCCAGCAGTGATCACAGGGGGTCTAACACCGGGGAGCTGTTTTTT. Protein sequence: CASSDHRGSNTGELFF.

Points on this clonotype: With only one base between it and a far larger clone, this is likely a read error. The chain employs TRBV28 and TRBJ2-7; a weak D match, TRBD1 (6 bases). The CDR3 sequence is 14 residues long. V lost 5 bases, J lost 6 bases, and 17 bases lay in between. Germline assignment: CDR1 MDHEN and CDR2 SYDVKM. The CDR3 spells CASSAQQGFGEQYF. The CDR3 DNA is TGTGCCAGCAGTGCCCAACAGGGTTTCGGCGAGCAGTACTTC.

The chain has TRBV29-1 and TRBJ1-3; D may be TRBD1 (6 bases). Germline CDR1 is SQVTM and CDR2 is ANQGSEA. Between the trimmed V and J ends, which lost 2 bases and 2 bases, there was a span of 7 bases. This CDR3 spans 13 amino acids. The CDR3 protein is CSVEWTAGNTIYF. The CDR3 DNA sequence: TGCAGCGTTGAATGGACAGCTGGAAACACCATATATTTT.

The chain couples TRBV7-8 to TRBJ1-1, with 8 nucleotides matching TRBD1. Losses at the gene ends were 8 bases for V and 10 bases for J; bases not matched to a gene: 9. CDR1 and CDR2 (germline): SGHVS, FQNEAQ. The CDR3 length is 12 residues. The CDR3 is CASAQGAEVAFF. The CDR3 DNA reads TGTGCCAGCGCCCAGGGGGCAGAGGTAGCTTTCTTT.

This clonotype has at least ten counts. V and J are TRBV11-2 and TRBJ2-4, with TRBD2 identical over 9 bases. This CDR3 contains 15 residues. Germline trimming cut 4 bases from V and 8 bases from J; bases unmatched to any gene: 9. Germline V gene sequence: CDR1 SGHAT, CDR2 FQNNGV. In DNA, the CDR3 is TGTGCCAGCAGCTCCACCCTAGCGGGATGGTACATTCAGTACTTC. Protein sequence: CASSSTLAGWYIQYF.

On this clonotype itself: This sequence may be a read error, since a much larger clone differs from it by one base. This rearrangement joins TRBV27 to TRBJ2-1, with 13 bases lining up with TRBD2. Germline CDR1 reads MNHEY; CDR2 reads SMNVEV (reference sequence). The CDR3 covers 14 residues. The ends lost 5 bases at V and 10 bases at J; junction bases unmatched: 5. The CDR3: CASSTSGRASEQFF. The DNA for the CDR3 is TGTGCCAGCAGTACTAGCGGGAGGGCCAGCGAGCAGTTCTTC.

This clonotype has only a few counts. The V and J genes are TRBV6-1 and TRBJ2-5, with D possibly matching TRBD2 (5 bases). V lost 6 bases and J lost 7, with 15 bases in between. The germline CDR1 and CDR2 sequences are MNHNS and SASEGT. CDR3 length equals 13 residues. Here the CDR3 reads CASSDRRDGTQYF. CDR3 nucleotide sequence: TGTGCCAGCAGCGACCGACGGGATGGGACCCAGTACTTC.

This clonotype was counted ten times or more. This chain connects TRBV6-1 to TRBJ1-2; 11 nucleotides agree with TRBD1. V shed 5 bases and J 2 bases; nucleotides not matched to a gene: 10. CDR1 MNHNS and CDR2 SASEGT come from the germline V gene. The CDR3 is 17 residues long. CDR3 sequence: CASSPTVGQGANYGYTF. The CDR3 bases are TGTGCCAGCAGTCCCACCGTCGGACAGGGGGCGAACTATGGCTACACCTTC.

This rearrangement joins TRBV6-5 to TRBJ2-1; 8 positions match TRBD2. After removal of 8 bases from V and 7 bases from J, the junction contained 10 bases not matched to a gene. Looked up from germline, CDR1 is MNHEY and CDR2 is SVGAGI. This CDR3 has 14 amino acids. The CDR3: CASGSRLAKNEQFF. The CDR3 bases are TGTGCCAGCGGTTCACGACTAGCGAAGAATGAGCAGTTCTTC.

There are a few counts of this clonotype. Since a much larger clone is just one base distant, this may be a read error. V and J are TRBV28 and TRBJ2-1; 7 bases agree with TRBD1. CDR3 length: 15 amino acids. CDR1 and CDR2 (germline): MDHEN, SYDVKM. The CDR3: CASSPGTASYNEQLF. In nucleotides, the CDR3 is TGTGCCAGCAGTCCCGGGACAGCGTCCTACAATGAGCAGCTCTTC.

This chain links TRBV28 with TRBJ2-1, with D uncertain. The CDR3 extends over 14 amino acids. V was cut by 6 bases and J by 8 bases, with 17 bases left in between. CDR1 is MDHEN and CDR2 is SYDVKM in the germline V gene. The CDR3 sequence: CASSPLSRGDEQFF. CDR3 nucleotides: TGTGCCAGCAGCCCTCTTAGCCGAGGCGATGAGCAGTTCTTC. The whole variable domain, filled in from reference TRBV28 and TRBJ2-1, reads DVKVTQSSRYLVKRTGEKVFLECVQDMDHENMFWYRQDPGLGLRLIYFSYDVKMKEKGDIPEGYSVSREKKERFSLILESASTNQTSMYLCASSPLSRGDEQFFGPGTRLTVL.

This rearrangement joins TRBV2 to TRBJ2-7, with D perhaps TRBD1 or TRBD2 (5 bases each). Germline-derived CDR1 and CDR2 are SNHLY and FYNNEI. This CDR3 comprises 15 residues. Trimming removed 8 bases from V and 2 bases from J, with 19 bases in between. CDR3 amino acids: CASSPPLRGAYEQYF. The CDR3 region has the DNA TGTGCCAGCTCACCACCCCTGAGGGGAGCCTACGAGCAGTACTTC.

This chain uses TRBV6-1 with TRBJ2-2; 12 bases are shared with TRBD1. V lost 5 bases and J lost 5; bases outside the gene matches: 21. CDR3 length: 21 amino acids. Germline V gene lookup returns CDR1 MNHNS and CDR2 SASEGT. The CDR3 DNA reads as TGTGCCAGCAGTCCCCTTTCTTCCGGGACAGGGGGCTTAGTGGGGACCGGGGAGCTGTTTTTT. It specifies CASSPLSSGTGGLVGTGELFF.